This T cell receptor beta chain stems from a study of shared clonotypes between healthy human individuals. General study findings and limits: Investigators collected only blood, and repertoires in tissues likely differ. Sequencing depth was expected to affect clonotype sharing among donors. For naive CD4 cells, 4.5% to 6.5% of clonotypes were shared across a few donors.

As for this clone: The antigen is unknown. Other nucleotide sequences in the sample specify the same CDR3.

The protocol was immunoSEQ multiplex PCR, while the TCRdb copy is restricted to in-frame clones and leaves out a portion. The sample consists of a few million clones, roughly 90% of them appearing once. Trimming stripped 6 bases from V and 0 bases from J, with 9 bases between. Looked up from germline, CDR1 is MNHEY and CDR2 is SMNVEV (reference sequence). CDR3 length: 14 residues. Splitting the CD4+ cells yielded a CD45RA+ naive subset and a CD45RA-negative memory subset. This sequence joins TRBV27 and TRBJ1-3; tentatively, D is TRBD1 (5 bases). Sequenced material: naive CD4+ T cells from PBMCs. Subset of the sample: CD45RA+ positively selected. This clonotype was sampled from a man between 18 and 29 years old in good health. Some clones in this sample may be carry-over from other donors' samples. The CDR3 loop is CASSLGGSGNTIYF. In DNA, the CDR3 is TGTGCCAGCAGCCTCGGGGGCTCTGGAAACACCATATATTTT.